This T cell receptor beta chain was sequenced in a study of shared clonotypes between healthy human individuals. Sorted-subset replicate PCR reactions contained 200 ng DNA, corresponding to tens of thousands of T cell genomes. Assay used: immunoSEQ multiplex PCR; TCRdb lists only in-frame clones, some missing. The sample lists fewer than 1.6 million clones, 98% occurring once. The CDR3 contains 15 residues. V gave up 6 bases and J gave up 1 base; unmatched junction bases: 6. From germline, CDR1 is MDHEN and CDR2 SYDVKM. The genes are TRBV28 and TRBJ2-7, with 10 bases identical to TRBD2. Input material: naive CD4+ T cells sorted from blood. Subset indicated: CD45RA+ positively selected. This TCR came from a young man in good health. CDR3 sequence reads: CASRRAGGRSYEQYF. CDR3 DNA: TGTGCCAGCAGACGAGCGGGAGGGAGATCCTACGAGCAGTACTTC.